Detailed here is one T cell receptor (beta chain). It lacks a known antigen. No base qualities exist here, and no much larger clone lies one base off it. These data belong to a study of T cell responses to AZD1222 COVID-19 vaccine (dated by TCRdb to the early 2020s). Study-level background: AZD1222 recipients whose second dose came at about 4 weeks and those whose second dose came at about 12 weeks were combined into one group, since spike-specific TCR depth and breadth did not differ between the two schedules. A total of just over 230 trial participants underwent TCR sequencing, of whom under 220 had received two doses of AZD1222 and 26 had received two doses of the MenACWY control vaccine. Trial participants were enrolled by age into 18-55, 56-69 and 70-plus year subgroups, with about 150, 27 and 61 TCR-sequenced participants respectively. Here is what the overall study found, with its caveats: Conclusions about previously exposed vaccinees are limited, since just six AZD1222 recipients were seropositive for SARS-CoV-2 at baseline. The 56-69-year group was small, and its depth increase did not reach significance, likely because of low power. Because no day 14 peak-response samples were available, the repertoires could be characterized only after the peak T cell response. Participants were mostly white British and included more females than males, and it was suggested by the authors that clonal diversity may have been underestimated. The vaccine-associated CD4 TCRs covered the entire spike protein, and the dominant responses fell in regions 160-218 and 743-854. Nearly half of unique spike-specific TCRs reportedly recognized epitopes outside regions mutated in the B.1.351 and B.1.1.7 variants. After two AZD1222 doses, both the breadth and the depth of spike-specific TCRs were significantly higher than at day 0 and than in MenACWY recipients.

Explained via the paper, the time point label denotes: baseline before first vaccination. Vaccinee samples came from UK trials COV001 and COV002, including a single-blind randomized controlled phase 2/3 trial of AZD1222 (ChAdOx1 nCoV-19) in healthy adults. Trial participant PBMC samples were collected at day 0 and day 28 after the second dose for TCRbeta chain sequencing. The CDR3 regions of human TCRbeta chains were analyzed by immunosequencing. In the source study's methods: TCRs in the repertoires were matched against a reference library of SARS-CoV-2-specific TCRs that had been generated with the MIRA antigen-specificity platform. Breadth was defined as the fraction of unique TCRs that were SARS-CoV-2-associated. Depth was defined as the fraction of total T cells that were SARS-CoV-2-associated. Each spike-specific TCR was assigned to its reactive spike region and to a CD4 or CD8 class using the MIRA data. Log10-transformed breadth and depth values were compared by one-way ANOVA with Sidak's multiple comparisons tests. This is the immuneACCESS table as TCRdb keeps it, with only in-frame sequences that have V and J called. A part of the clones is gone; compared with another copy, unresolved V genes explain less than half, and the rest is unexplained. V, J and clone size derive from that table, while D and trimming were established from the DNA sequence. Within this sample are over 130,000 clones, with roughly 94% of them counted one time only. The top ten constitute around 1.3% of the sample.

The material was peripheral blood, obtained on day 0 of AZD1222 vaccination. This receptor was obtained from an adult in good health.

Here is the DNA: TGTGCCAGCAGTGACGTTGGGGCTCGCAATCAGCCCCAGCATTTT. Its amino acids are CASSDVGARNQPQHF. The rearrangement joined TRBV2 to TRBJ1-5; the D gene is perhaps TRBD1, from 5 matching bases. V is pared back by 3 bases and J by 2 bases, with 11 bases lying between the germline termini. Sequences SNHLY (CDR1) and FYNNEI (CDR2) are obtained from the germline V gene. The CDR3, cysteine through phenylalanine, is 15 amino acids long. This entry keeps only the CDR3 DNA: 45 bases, framed from base 1.